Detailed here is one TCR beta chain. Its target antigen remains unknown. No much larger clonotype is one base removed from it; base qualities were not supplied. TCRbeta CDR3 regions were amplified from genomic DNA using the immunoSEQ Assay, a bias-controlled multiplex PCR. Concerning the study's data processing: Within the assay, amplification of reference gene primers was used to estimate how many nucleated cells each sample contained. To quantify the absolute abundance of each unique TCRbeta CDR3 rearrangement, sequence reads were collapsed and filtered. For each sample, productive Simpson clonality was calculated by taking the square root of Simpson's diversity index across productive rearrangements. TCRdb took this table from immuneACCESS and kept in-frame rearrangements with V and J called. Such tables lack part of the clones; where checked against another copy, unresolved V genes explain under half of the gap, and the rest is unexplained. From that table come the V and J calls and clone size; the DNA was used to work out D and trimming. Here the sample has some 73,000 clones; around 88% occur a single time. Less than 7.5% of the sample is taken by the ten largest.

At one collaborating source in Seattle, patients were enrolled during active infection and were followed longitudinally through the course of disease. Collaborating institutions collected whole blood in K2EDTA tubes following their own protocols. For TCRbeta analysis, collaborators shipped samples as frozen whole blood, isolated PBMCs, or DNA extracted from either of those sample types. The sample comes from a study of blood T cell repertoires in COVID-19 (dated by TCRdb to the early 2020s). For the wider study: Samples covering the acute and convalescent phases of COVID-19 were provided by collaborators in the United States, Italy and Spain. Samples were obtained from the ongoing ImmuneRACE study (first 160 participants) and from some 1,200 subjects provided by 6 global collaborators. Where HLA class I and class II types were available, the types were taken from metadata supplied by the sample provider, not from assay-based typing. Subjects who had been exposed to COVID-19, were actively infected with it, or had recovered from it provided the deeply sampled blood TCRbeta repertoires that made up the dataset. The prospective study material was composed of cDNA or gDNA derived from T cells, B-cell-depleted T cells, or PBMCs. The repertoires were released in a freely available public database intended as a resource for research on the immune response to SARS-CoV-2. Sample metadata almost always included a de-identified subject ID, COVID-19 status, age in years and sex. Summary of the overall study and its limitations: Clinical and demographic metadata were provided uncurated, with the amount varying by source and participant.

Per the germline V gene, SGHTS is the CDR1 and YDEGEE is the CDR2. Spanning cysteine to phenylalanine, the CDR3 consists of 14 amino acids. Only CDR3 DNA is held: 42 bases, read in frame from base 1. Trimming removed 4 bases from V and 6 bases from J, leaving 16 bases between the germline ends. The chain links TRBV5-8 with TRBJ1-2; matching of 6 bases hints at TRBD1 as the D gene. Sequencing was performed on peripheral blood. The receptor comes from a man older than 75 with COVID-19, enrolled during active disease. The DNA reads TGTGCCAGCAGCCGCTCGGGGGGCGCCGATGGCTACACCTTC. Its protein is CASSRSGGADGYTF.